The source of this T cell receptor beta chain is a study of T-cell memory formation after mild COVID-19. Background on the study: Largely donor-specific sequence clusters came from two donors. Study-wide results and caveats: For second-wave clones that peaked at day 37, SARS-CoV-2 specificity went unverified. Some clones that responded turned up in pre-infection memory, which suggests that cross-reactive memory joined in.

This clonotype has just one count. What it binds is unknown. TCRdb reprocessed the 5' RACE reads via MiXCR and lists one record per CDR3 protein. Counted here are 130,000 to 150,000 distinct CDR3 sequences, roughly 21% occurring once; the ten biggest clones make up under 2.5%. The V and J ends lost 0 bases and 4 bases, in that order; junction bases with no gene match: 8. Germline V gives CDR1 SGDLS, CDR2 YYNGEE. The CDR3 extends over 17 amino acids. The sequence came from an adult woman who had mild COVID-19 (a few samples of this study predate the infection). Cell type and time point are not known. The rearrangement links TRBV9 to TRBJ2-2; 8 nucleotides match TRBD2. Sequencing used PBMCs or a T cell subset sorted from them (not recorded which). CDR3 coding DNA: TGTGCCAGCAGCGTAGCCCCCCGGGGGGGTAGCACCGGGGAGCTGTTTTTT. Protein: CASSVAPRGGSTGELFF.